This TCR beta chain was found in a study of shared clonotypes between healthy human individuals (dated by TCRdb to the early 2020s). Context from the whole study: Two women and a few men aged 18 to 49 years were included in the cohort. To increase sequencing depth and limit assay-specific biases, different laboratories used diverse techniques to prepare libraries and sequence TCR repertoires. To estimate repertoire size and how much clonotypes are shared between individuals, the study performed deep sequencing of blood TCR repertoires from a handful of healthy adults. For each donor, CD4 naive and CD4 memory were each given three plates, CD8 naive was given two plates, and CD8 memory was given one plate. Between about 0.94 and 8.9 billion PBMCs per donor were obtained by leukapheresis. Paper-wide results and their limitations: Compared with non-shared clonotypes, clonotypes shared by all four sorted-subset donors had higher generation probabilities. Sampling was restricted to blood, and TCR repertoires in tissue are likely to differ from TCR repertoires in blood. Rarefaction of sorted-subset datasets indicated incomplete sequencing despite the large sequencing depth. The small number of donors limited the genetic and exposure-history diversity represented. About 5% of naive CD4, around 4% of naive CD8, 2.3% of memory CD4, and roughly 0.4% of memory CD8 clonotypes were shared across several donors. Pairwise subsampling led to the expectation that sequencing depth would affect the degree of clonotype sharing among donors. Naive subsets generally had larger estimated clonotype richness than memory subsets.

CDR1 and CDR2 are read off the germline V gene (reference sequence) as MNHEY and SMNVEV. Reading from cysteine to phenylalanine, the CDR3 counts 15 amino acids. Only the CDR3 DNA is retained, 45 bases long and in frame from the first base. V lost 0 bases and J lost 1 base; the stretch between them is 9 bases long. Donors were healthy HIV-negative adults with no recently reported acute infections or vaccinations. All donors were Caucasian adults living in Nashville, Tennessee, USA. CD4+ T cells were enriched by magnetic negative selection; naive cells were then positively selected on CD45RA, and the negative fraction formed the memory subset. Blood was collected by leukapheresis, and PBMCs were isolated by Ficoll-Histopaque density gradient centrifugation and then cryopreserved in liquid nitrogen vapor phase. Analytical flow cytometry was used to check the purity and quantity of every magnetically sorted T cell population. From each sorted fraction, genomic DNA was isolated and quantified by UV absorbance on a Nanodrop 2000c.

Using the deep immunoSEQ assay, TCR CDR3 regions were amplified from genomic DNA by multiplex PCR. For each cell subset, the extracted genomic DNA was distributed evenly across all wells of several immunoSEQ 96-well plates, and each plate served as one replicate. For sorted subsets, 200 to 250 ng genomic DNA, equal to 30,000 to 35,000 T cell genomes, was loaded into each replicate PCR. The purified libraries were quantified using a Qubit 3.0 fluorometer, sized with a Bioanalyzer 2100, and then quantified again using the KAPA Library Quantification kit. Every immunoSEQ 96-well plate was sequenced on a separate single-read 150-cycle Illumina NextSeq 550 flow cell. Turning to the authors' computational methods: The immunoSEQ output contained only junctional sequences without quality scores, so filtering could not match that applied to full-length reads. Sequences were annotated with PyIR, a Python wrapper for IgBLAST v1.9, using IMGT germline references to assign V/J genes and CDR3. Reads were filtered out if the reads had weak V/J assignments (E-value above 1e-6), no CDR3, stop codons, out-of-frame junctions, or ambiguous translated residues. A V3J clonotype was defined by an identical inferred V gene, J gene, and CDR3 amino acid sequence. To compute the percentage overlap between repertoires, the number of shared unique clonotypes was divided by the size of the smaller repertoire. Repertoire richness was assessed with RTK rarefaction, the Chao1 estimator, and Recon v2.1 estimates of unobserved clonotypes. Generation probabilities were computed with OLGA for all TCRbeta clonotypes obtained by the gDNA method from several donors. TCRdb mirrors the immuneACCESS table, restricted to in-frame sequences. Some clones are absent from its copies; in checked studies, under half trace to an unresolved V gene, and the reason for the others is unknown. V and J calls and clone size come straight from that table; D and trimming were deduced from the DNA. The sample table holds around 720,000 clones, of which around 73% were seen once. Together, the top ten hold around 2% of the sample.

Regarding this clone: Its antigen is still unknown. No much larger clone exists at a distance of one base, and base qualities are not known.

The TCR originated in a woman between 25 and 40 years old in good health. The chain couples TRBV27 to TRBJ2-5, with the D gene not confidently named. Sequencing was performed on memory CD4+ T cells sorted from blood. The sample's cell subset or site label, in plain terms: CD45RA-negative fraction. The DNA sequence is TGTGCCAGCAGTTTATCTTGGCAGGCCCAAGAGACCCAGTACTTC. It codes for CASSLSWQAQETQYF.